This TCR beta chain derives from a study of blood T cell repertoires in COVID-19. In the study overall: Sample material is recorded as cDNA or gDNA derived from T cells, B-cell-depleted T cells, or PBMCs.

Trimming removed 2 bases from V and 2 bases from J; junction bases left unmatched: 5. Germline V CDR1 and CDR2: GTSNPN, SVGIG (reference sequence). The CDR3 is made up of 14 amino acids. This clone came up once. Using immunoSEQ multiplex PCR, the repertoire was profiled, and TCRdb retains in-frame clones only, with some absent. The data show 330,000 or so clones, with 88% seen just once and 0.85% to 1.3% held by the top ten. The sample was PBMCs or T cells enriched from blood (not recorded which). The V gene is TRBV30, the J gene TRBJ2-7; TRBD2 matches at 8 bases. The sequence was obtained from a woman in her 30s who had been exposed to COVID-19. The CDR3 loop reads CAWSNPGGTYEQYF. The CDR3 DNA reads as TGTGCCTGGAGTAATCCGGGAGGGACCTACGAGCAGTACTTC.